A single sample gave rise to the 5 T cell receptor beta chains below, sequenced in a study of identifying expanded T cells in peripheral blood. Using immunoSEQ multiplex PCR, the repertoire was profiled, and TCRdb retains in-frame clones only, with some absent. The sample has fewer than 130,000 clones; 85% to 90% are singletons. The sample taken for sequencing was blood. The receptors were sampled from a person between 18 and 70 years old in good health.

The chain has TRBV10-2 and TRBJ1-2; 8 bases fit TRBD1. Germline V gene sequence: CDR1 WSHSY, CDR2 SAAADI. The CDR3 loop spans 15 amino acids. V shed 5 bases, J shed 3 bases, and the junction held 8 bases outside the gene matches. The CDR3 DNA follows: TGCGCCAGCAGTACCGGACAGGGCTCTTACTATGGCTACACCTTC. It codes for CASSTGQGSYYGYTF.

The chain couples TRBV6-6 to TRBJ2-7, with D possibly being TRBD1 or TRBD2 (5 bases each). V was pared by 5 bases and J by 0 bases, with 8 bases between. The CDR3 runs 13 residues. Germline values: CDR1 MNHNY, CDR2 SVGAGI (reference sequence). The CDR3 protein is CASSRDHSYEQYF. CDR3 DNA sequence: TGTGCCAGCAGTCGGGACCACTCCTACGAGCAGTACTTC.

The J gene is TRBJ2-2, the V gene TRBV5-1; a possible D gene is TRBD1 (6 bases). V was shortened by 4 bases and J by 13 bases, with 17 bases between the two germline ends. The length of the CDR3 is 13 residues. CDR1 and CDR2 from the germline V gene are SGHRS and YFSETQ. In nucleotides, the CDR3 is TGCGCCAGCAGCCTTGACAGGTCCCTAGGGCTGTTTTTT. Translated, it gives CASSLDRSLGLFF. Filled out from reference TRBV5-1 and TRBJ2-2, the complete variable domain reads KAGVTQTPRYLIKTRGQQVTLSCSPISGHRSVSWYQQTPGQGLQFLFEYFSETQRNKGNFPGRFSGRQFSNSRSEMNVSTLELGDSALYLCASSLDRSLGLFFGEGSRLTVL.

J is TRBJ1-2 and V is TRBV5-6, with D perhaps TRBD1 (6 bases). The germline V gene encodes CDR1 SGHDT and CDR2 YYEEEE. Trimming took 4 bases from V and 8 from J, leaving 18 bases between them. The CDR3 has 14 residues. The CDR3 nucleotides are TGTGCCAGCAGCATTCGACAGGAGTATTGGGGCTACACCTTC. Protein product: CASSIRQEYWGYTF.

This clone occurred once. V gene TRBV7-9 combines with J gene TRBJ1-1; D is ambiguous. Trimming pared 2 bases from V and 0 bases from J, leaving 1 base between. The CDR3 has 12 amino acids. In germline, CDR1 is SEHNR, CDR2 FQNEAQ (reference sequence). The CDR3 DNA sequence: TGTGCCAGCAGCTTAATGAACACTGAAGCTTTCTTT. Amino acids: CASSLMNTEAFF.